This entry describes one T cell receptor beta chain. This sample stems from a study of control samples from healthy donors and cancer patients. Data came from immunoSEQ multiplex PCR; TCRdb stores just in-frame clones and leaves some out. The repertoire holds roughly 180,000 clones, around 92% seen once, with approximately 2% in the top ten. CDR1 and CDR2 (germline): SGHRS, YFSETQ. Trimming pared 0 bases from V and 7 bases from J, leaving 14 bases between. The CDR3 runs to 15 residues. The receptor was derived from a woman in her thirties or forties in good health. The sequenced sample was blood. The J gene is TRBJ2-1, the V gene TRBV5-1, with D perhaps TRBD2 (7 bases). CDR3 sequence: CASSLVGGHLNEQFF. In DNA form, the CDR3 reads TGCGCCAGCAGCTTGGTGGGGGGGCATCTGAATGAGCAGTTCTTC.